What follows are 23 T cell receptor beta chains derived from one specimen sequenced in a study of CD8 T cells in ankylosing spondylitis. Study-wide points: There was a TCR beta motif, made of several highly homologous variants, that appeared characteristic of ankylosing spondylitis blood.

TCRdb re-called the 5' RACE reads with MiXCR, one entry per CDR3 protein. Of 650,000 to 800,000 distinct CDR3 sequences in the sample, under 20% were seen once. For these TCRs, the target antigens are not known. What was sequenced was blood, either unsorted or a sorted T cell fraction (not recorded which). The source is a male donor with ankylosing spondylitis.

CDR3 sequence (DNA): TGTGCCAGCCAGGGGGGTTGGTCGGATGAGCAGTTCTTC. This codes for CASQGGWSDEQFF. The rearrangement joins TRBV13 to TRBJ2-1; possibly TRBD1 for D (7 bases). This CDR3 has 13 residues. CDR1 PRHDT and CDR2 FYEKMQ come from the germline V gene (reference sequence). V was pared by 8 bases and J by 8 bases, with 16 bases between.

This clonotype was observed many times. V gene TRBV29-1 combines with J gene TRBJ1-2, with a weak D call TRBD1 (6 bases). Germline CDR1 reads SQVTM; CDR2 reads ANQGSEA. Trimming left V 4 bases short and J 6 bases short, with 18 bases between. This CDR3 has 14 residues. CDR3 in amino acids: CSVGGGRDGNGYTF. The CDR3 region has the DNA TGCAGCGTTGGGGGGGGCCGGGACGGAAATGGCTACACCTTC.

This clonotype was seen only a few times. The CDR3 coding sequence is TGTGCCAGCAGTTATTCTGGGGACTATGGCTACACCTTC. The encoded protein is CASSYSGDYGYTF. The chain carries TRBV7-9 and TRBJ1-2, with D unresolved. This CDR3 is 13 amino acids long. The germline gives CDR1 SEHNR, CDR2 FQNEAQ (reference sequence). Trimming pared 6 bases from V and 3 bases from J, leaving 11 bases between.

In its sample, this clonotype was seen a few times. The chain uses TRBV7-2 and TRBJ2-3; D uncertain. The germline gives CDR1 SGHTA, CDR2 FQGNSA. The V and J ends lost 4 bases and 7 bases respectively, with 9 bases between them. This CDR3 has 12 amino acids. CDR3 sequence (DNA): TGTGCCAGCAGCTCGTCGAAACATACGCAGTATTTT. Translation: CASSSSKHTQYF.

The chain is built from TRBV12-3 or TRBV12-4 and TRBJ1-1; 7 bases map to TRBD1. This CDR3 region has 16 residues. Trimming at V came to 7 bases and at J to 0 bases, leaving 11 bases not matched to a gene. The DNA of the CDR3 is TGTGCCAGCAAACCGGGACAGAAACTACTGAACACTGAAGCTTTCTTT. It translates to CASKPGQKLLNTEAFF.

This clonotype has ten or more counts. This chain links TRBV5-1 with TRBJ2-1; D gene uncertain. There are 12 residues in the CDR3. V lost 4 bases and J 7 bases, leaving 9 bases between the germline ends. CDR1 SGHRS and CDR2 YFSETQ come from the germline V gene. The CDR3 reads CASSLTTNEQFF. The DNA of the CDR3 is TGCGCCAGCAGCCTTACTACGAATGAGCAGTTCTTC.

The chain employs TRBV10-3 and TRBJ1-2; D remains ambiguous. The germline V and J ends were trimmed by 0 bases and 4 bases, with 9 bases remaining between them. This CDR3 spans 14 amino acids. The germline V gene encodes CDR1 ENHRY and CDR2 SYGVKD. DNA for the CDR3: TGTGCCATCAGTGAGTCGACAACGGTCTATGGCTACACCTTC. The encoded protein is CAISESTTVYGYTF.

This clonotype was counted between two and nine times. V is TRBV20-1 and J is TRBJ2-7; the match to TRBD1 covers 7 bases. V gave up 3 bases and J gave up 2 bases; unmatched junction bases: 10. From germline, CDR1 is DFQATT and CDR2 SNEGSKA (reference sequence). CDR3 length: 15 amino acids. In nucleotides, the CDR3 is TGCAGTGCTAGCGAACAGGGGCGAAGAGCCTACGAGCAGTACTTC. It is translated as CSASEQGRRAYEQYF.

The chain combines TRBV9 with TRBJ2-5; 14 bases are shared with TRBD2. Looked up from germline, CDR1 is SGDLS and CDR2 is YYNGEE. The CDR3 length is 18 residues. J lost 1 base, V lost 4 bases, and 9 bases had no gene match. The CDR3 here is CASSSRLAGGGAQETQYF. The CDR3 region has the DNA TGTGCCAGCAGCTCTCGACTAGCGGGAGGGGGGGCCCAAGAGACCCAGTACTTC.

CDR3 residues: CASRYGSGGGYNEQFF. CDR3 bases: TGTGCCAGCAGATATGGTTCGGGGGGAGGCTACAATGAGCAGTTCTTC. The chain has TRBV5-4 and TRBJ2-1; 7 bases are a match to TRBD2. V lost 5 bases and J lost 3; bases outside the gene matches: 11. Germline V gene sequence: CDR1 SGHNT, CDR2 YYREEE (reference sequence). The CDR3 has 16 residues.

This clonotype has just a few counts. The CDR3 DNA is TGTGCCAGCAGTGTACAGGGTAGCAATCAGCCCCAGCATTTT. Protein sequence: CASSVQGSNQPQHF. This chain uses TRBV12-3 or TRBV12-4 with TRBJ1-5; TRBD1 might be the D (6 bases). The ends were cut back, 5 bases at V and 0 bases at J, with 8 bases in the middle. The CDR3 totals 14 residues.

This clonotype showed up just a few times. The chain joins TRBV5-1 to TRBJ1-1; D is unresolved. Germline V gene lookup returns CDR1 SGHRS and CDR2 YFSETQ. The length of the CDR3 is 12 residues. V lost 0 bases and J 10 bases, leaving 10 bases between the germline ends. The CDR3 region is CASSLDGSGAFF. In nucleotides, the CDR3 is TGCGCCAGCAGCTTGGATGGTTCCGGAGCTTTCTTT.

This clonotype was detected only a few times. J is TRBJ2-5 and V is TRBV4-2; D remains unclear. The CDR3 spans 15 residues. Germline CDR1 LGHNA, CDR2 YNFKEQ. Trimming removed 4 bases from V and 5 bases from J, with 17 bases in between. CDR3: CASSPSPDLAETQYF. CDR3 bases: TGTGCCAGCAGCCCGTCCCCCGACTTGGCGGAGACCCAGTACTTC.

The J gene is TRBJ2-5, the V gene TRBV3-1, with 9 bases matching TRBD2. This CDR3 has 15 residues. The V gene's germline CDR1 is LGHDT and CDR2 YNNKEL (reference sequence). With 0 bases clipped from V and 6 bases from J, the junction kept 5 bases outside the gene matches. The CDR3 loop reads CASSQDSRGGQTQYF. The CDR3 bases are TGTGCCAGCAGCCAAGACTCGCGGGGGGGCCAGACCCAGTACTTC.

This clonotype was seen only a few times. V usage is TRBV2 and J usage is TRBJ2-5; D is uncertain. The CDR3 has 15 residues. Germline V gene data show CDR1 as SNHLY and CDR2 as FYNNEI. V was trimmed by 0 bases and J by 2 bases, leaving 10 bases between them. The CDR3 is CASSEALVRQETQYF. The CDR3 coding sequence is TGTGCCAGCAGTGAAGCGCTGGTACGGCAAGAGACCCAGTACTTC.

This chain uses TRBV6-1 with TRBJ2-1, with D possibly matching TRBD1 (5 bases). Trimming pared 6 bases from V and 6 bases from J, leaving 12 bases between. Germline-derived CDR1 and CDR2 are MNHNS and SASEGT. The CDR3 runs 13 residues. As DNA, the CDR3 is TGTGCCAGCAGCACAGACAGAATCAATGAGCAGTTCTTC. It codes for CASSTDRINEQFF.

In this sample, this clonotype turned up a few times. The rearrangement joins TRBV20-1 to TRBJ1-5; tentatively, D is TRBD1 (5 bases). CDR3 length: 13 amino acids. Germline V gene lookup returns CDR1 DFQATT and CDR2 SNEGSKA (reference sequence). Trimming shortened V by 2 bases and J by 8 bases, and 13 bases separated the two germline ends. CDR3 region: CSARQGVGEPQHF. As DNA, the CDR3 is TGCAGTGCTAGACAGGGAGTGGGAGAGCCCCAGCATTTT.

Only a few counts were recorded for this clonotype. The J gene is TRBJ2-1, the V gene TRBV7-9; 8 bases match TRBD2. With 4 bases clipped from V and 7 bases from J, the junction kept 9 bases outside the gene matches. This CDR3 contains 15 residues. Germline V gene lookup returns CDR1 SEHNR and CDR2 FQNEAQ (reference sequence). The CDR3 sequence: CASSSGPAGANEQFF. CDR3 nucleotides: TGTGCCAGCAGCTCTGGTCCAGCGGGGGCGAATGAGCAGTTCTTC.

In its sample, this clonotype was seen a few times. This CDR3 is CASSLGGAHGYTF. The DNA of the CDR3 is TGTGCCAGCAGTTTGGGGGGCGCTCATGGCTACACCTTC. The chain recombines TRBV28 with TRBJ1-2; a weak D match, TRBD1 (6 bases). The CDR3 runs 13 residues. Germline CDR1 and CDR2: MDHEN and SYDVKM. V lost 3 bases and J 6 bases, leaving 11 bases between the germline ends.

This clonotype occurred many times. The chain uses TRBV9 and TRBJ1-1; D gene ambiguous. The V end was cut by 0 bases, the J end by 4 bases, with 7 bases between. Per the germline V gene, CDR1 is SGDLS and CDR2 is YYNGEE. This CDR3 has 13 amino acids. The CDR3 loop reads CASSVGMSTEAFF. The CDR3 DNA reads as TGTGCCAGCAGCGTAGGGATGAGCACTGAAGCTTTCTTT.

This clonotype was found many times. The chain carries TRBV20-1 and TRBJ2-5; the match to TRBD2 covers 11 bases. Germline CDR1 is DFQATT and CDR2 is SNEGSKA (reference sequence). CDR3 size: 17 residues. The junction had 10 bases not matched to a gene; V was cut back by 2 bases and J by 2 bases. The CDR3 nucleotides read TGCAGTGCTAGAACACTAGCGGGGGAAATCTTTCAAGAGACCCAGTACTTC. It is translated as CSARTLAGEIFQETQYF.

This clonotype has a handful of counts. The chain recombines TRBV11-2 with TRBJ2-1; the D gene could be TRBD1 or TRBD2 (7 bases each). V was clipped by 1 base and J by 10 bases, with 26 bases between them. Germline V gene lookup returns CDR1 SGHAT and CDR2 FQNNGV. This CDR3 is 18 amino acids long. This CDR3 reads CASSLVGGSGTATTEQFF. CDR3 DNA sequence: TGTGCCAGCAGCTTAGTAGGTGGGAGCGGGACAGCTACAACCGAGCAGTTCTTC.

This clonotype was observed a few times. This chain joins TRBV28 and TRBJ2-7; possibly TRBD2 for D (5 bases). Between the trimmed V and J ends, which lost 8 bases and 4 bases, there was a span of 9 bases. The CDR3 covers 11 residues. CDR1 and CDR2 (germline): MDHEN, SYDVKM. The DNA for the CDR3 is TGTGCCAGCGTCGGCGGGTACGAGCAGTACTTC. Protein sequence: CASVGGYEQYF.